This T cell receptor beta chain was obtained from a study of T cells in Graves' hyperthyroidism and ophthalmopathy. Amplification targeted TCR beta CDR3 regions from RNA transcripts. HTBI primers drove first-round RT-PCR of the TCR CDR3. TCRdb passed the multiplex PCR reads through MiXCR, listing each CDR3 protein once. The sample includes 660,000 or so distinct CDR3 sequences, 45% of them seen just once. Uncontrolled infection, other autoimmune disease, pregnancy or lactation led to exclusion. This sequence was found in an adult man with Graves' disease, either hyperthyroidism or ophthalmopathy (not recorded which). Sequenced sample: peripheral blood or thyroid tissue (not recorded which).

The CDR3 DNA sequence: TGCGCCAGCAGCTTGGGACAGGGCTTTTTCAGTGAAGCTTTCTTT. It translates to CASSLGQGFFSEAFF. This chain links TRBV5-1 with TRBJ1-1; the match to TRBD1 covers 7 bases. Germline trimming cut 0 bases from V and 7 bases from J; bases unmatched to any gene: 9. The length of the CDR3 is 15 residues. The germline V gene has CDR1 SGHRS and CDR2 YFSETQ.